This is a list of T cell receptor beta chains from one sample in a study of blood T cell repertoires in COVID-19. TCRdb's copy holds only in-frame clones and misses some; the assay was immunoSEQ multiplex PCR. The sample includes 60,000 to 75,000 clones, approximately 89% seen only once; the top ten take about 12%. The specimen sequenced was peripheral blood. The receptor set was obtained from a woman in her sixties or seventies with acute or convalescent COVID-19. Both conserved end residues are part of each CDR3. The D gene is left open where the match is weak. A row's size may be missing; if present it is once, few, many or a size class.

CDR3: CAIAEVYEQYF
DNA: TGTGCCATCGCCGAGGTCTACGAGCAGTACTTC
D: -
J: TRBJ2-7
V: TRBV6-5
size: -
length: 11

CDR3: CASTSGRQETQYF
DNA: TGTGCCAGTACCTCGGGAAGGCAAGAGACCCAGTACTTC
D: -
J: TRBJ2-5
V: TRBV19
size: -
length: 13

CDR3: CASSFDRTSTDTQYF
DNA: TGTGCCAGCAGCTTCGACAGGACCAGCACAGATACGCAGTATTTT
D: -
J: TRBJ2-3
V: TRBV7-9
size: -
length: 15

CDR3: CASSETQQGRGYTF
DNA: TGTGCCAGCAGTGAAACCCAGCAGGGTAGGGGCTACACCTTC
D: -
J: TRBJ1-2
V: TRBV6-1
size: -
length: 14

CDR3: CASSQSRGSYEQYF
DNA: TGTGCCAGCAGCCAATCGCGGGGGTCCTACGAGCAGTACTTC
D: TRBD2
J: TRBJ2-7
V: TRBV16
size: -
length: 14

CDR3: CASSYRLAYIGETQYF
DNA: TGTGCCAGTAGTTATCGGCTAGCGTATATAGGAGAGACCCAGTACTTC
D: -
J: TRBJ2-5
V: TRBV19
size: -
length: 16

CDR3: CASSRSQGNYGYTF
DNA: TGTGCCAGCAGCCGATCACAGGGAAACTATGGCTACACCTTC
D: -
J: TRBJ1-2
V: TRBV16
size: -
length: 14

CDR3: CASSFGTDTQYF
DNA: TGTGCCAGCAGTTTCGGCACAGATACGCAGTATTTT
D: -
J: TRBJ2-3
V: TRBV5-4
size: -
length: 12

CDR3: CASSSRGANTGELFF
DNA: TGTGCCAGCAGCTCCAGGGGGGCGAACACCGGGGAGCTGTTTTTT
D: -
J: TRBJ2-2
V: TRBV2
size: -
length: 15

CDR3: CASKLDRAYYEQYF
DNA: TGTGCCAGCAAACTAGACAGGGCGTACTACGAGCAGTACTTC
D: TRBD1
J: TRBJ2-7
V: TRBV6-5
size: -
length: 14

CDR3: CASSAGLSSSYEQYF
DNA: TGTGCCAGCAGCGCGGGACTTTCGAGCTCCTACGAGCAGTACTTC
D: -
J: TRBJ2-7
V: TRBV6-5
size: -
length: 15

CDR3: CASSLGQGRTEAFF
DNA: TGTGCCAGCAGCTTAGGACAGGGGAGGACTGAAGCTTTCTTT
D: TRBD1
J: TRBJ1-1
V: TRBV11-2
size: -
length: 14

CDR3: CASSARPGGQETQYF
DNA: TGTGCCAGCAGCGCTCGTCCGGGGGGTCAGGAGACCCAGTACTTC
D: TRBD2
J: TRBJ2-5
V: TRBV9
size: -
length: 15

CDR3: CASSLGGAETDTQYF
DNA: TGTGCCAGCAGCCTCGGGGGGGCCGAGACAGATACGCAGTATTTT
D: TRBD2
J: TRBJ2-3
V: TRBV3-1/TRBV3-2
size: -
length: 15

CDR3: CASSYDSGGTDTQYF
DNA: TGTGCCAGCAGTTACGATAGCGGGGGCACAGATACGCAGTATTTT
D: TRBD2
J: TRBJ2-3
V: TRBV6-5
size: once
length: 15

CDR3: CASSPQGNYGYTF
DNA: TGTGCCAGCAGCCCACAGGGGAACTATGGCTACACCTTC
D: TRBD1
J: TRBJ1-2
V: TRBV7-9
size: -
length: 13

CDR3: CASSHPDRARYNEQFF
DNA: TGCGCCAGCAGCCATCCTGACAGGGCAAGGTACAATGAGCAGTTCTTC
D: TRBD1
J: TRBJ2-1
V: TRBV5-1
size: -
length: 16

CDR3: CASTQPGSGTYNEQFF
DNA: TGTGCCAGCACTCAGCCGGGTAGCGGGACTTACAATGAGCAGTTCTTC
D: TRBD2
J: TRBJ2-1
V: TRBV6-6
size: -
length: 16

CDR3: CASSEVGRSYNEQFF
DNA: TGTGCCAGCAGTGAAGTGGGGCGCTCCTACAATGAGCAGTTCTTC
D: -
J: TRBJ2-1
V: TRBV2
size: -
length: 15

CDR3: CASSLVKGADGELFF
DNA: TGTGCCAGCAGCTTGGTGAAGGGGGCGGACGGGGAGCTGTTTTTT
D: TRBD1
J: TRBJ2-2
V: TRBV5-4
size: -
length: 15

CDR3: CASSAYRSSYNSPLHF
DNA: TGTGCCAGTAGTGCGTACAGGAGCTCCTATAATTCACCCCTCCACTTT
D: -
J: TRBJ1-6
V: TRBV19
size: -
length: 16

CDR3: CASSQASGQGAETQYF
DNA: TGTGCCAGCAGCCAAGCCTCGGGACAGGGGGCAGAGACCCAGTACTTC
D: TRBD1
J: TRBJ2-5
V: TRBV3-1/TRBV3-2
size: once
length: 16

CDR3: CASSLRAGGITDTQYF
DNA: TGTGCCAGCAGCTTAAGAGCGGGGGGAATCACAGATACGCAGTATTTT
D: TRBD2
J: TRBJ2-3
V: TRBV13
size: once
length: 16

CDR3: CASRNIQDPYYGYTF
DNA: TGTGCCAGCAGGAATATACAGGACCCTTACTATGGCTACACCTTC
D: -
J: TRBJ1-2
V: TRBV5-4
size: few
length: 15

CDR3: CASSLLGAGYTF
DNA: TGTGCCAGCAGCTTGCTGGGGGCGGGCTACACCTTC
D: -
J: TRBJ1-2
V: TRBV5-6
size: -
length: 12

CDR3: CASSLNTGTGSFEQYF
DNA: TGCGCCAGCAGCTTAAACACCGGGACAGGGTCGTTTGAGCAGTACTTC
D: TRBD1
J: TRBJ2-7
V: TRBV5-1
size: once
length: 16

CDR3: CASSQEQSHRTIYF
DNA: TGTGCCAGCAGCCAAGAACAGAGCCACCGGACCATATATTTT
D: -
J: TRBJ1-3
V: TRBV14
size: few
length: 14

CDR3: CASSLSNYFGDPVHTGELFF
DNA: TGTGCCAGCAGCTTAAGCAACTACTTTGGTGACCCGGTCCACACCGGGGAGCTGTTTTTT
D: -
J: TRBJ2-2
V: TRBV11-3
size: -
length: 20

CDR3: CASSSLTSGGTDTQYF
DNA: TGCGCCAGCAGCTCCCTAACTAGCGGGGGCACAGATACGCAGTATTTT
D: TRBD2
J: TRBJ2-3
V: TRBV5-1
size: -
length: 16

CDR3: CASSQERRVGQPQHF
DNA: TGTGCCAGCAGCCAAGAACGCAGGGTGGGTCAGCCCCAGCATTTT
D: -
J: TRBJ1-5
V: TRBV4-2
size: -
length: 15

CDR3: CASSWDRNTEAFF
DNA: TGTGCCAGCAGCTGGGACAGGAACACTGAAGCTTTCTTT
D: TRBD1
J: TRBJ1-1
V: TRBV7-3
size: -
length: 13

CDR3: CASSLAGETQYF
DNA: TGCGCCAGCAGCTTGGCCGGAGAGACCCAGTACTTC
D: -
J: TRBJ2-5
V: TRBV5-1
size: once
length: 12

CDR3: CASSESKGTILWQYF
DNA: TGCGCCAGCAGTGAGTCGAAAGGGACTATCCTCTGGCAGTACTTC
D: TRBD2
J: TRBJ2-7
V: TRBV10-1
size: -
length: 15

CDR3: CASSLMQGEGNQPQHF
DNA: TGCGCCAGCAGCCTAATGCAAGGGGAGGGCAATCAGCCCCAGCATTTT
D: -
J: TRBJ1-5
V: TRBV4-1
size: -
length: 16

CDR3: CASHQTGGYGYTF
DNA: TGTGCCAGCCATCAGACAGGTGGCTATGGCTACACCTTC
D: -
J: TRBJ1-2
V: TRBV19
size: few
length: 13

CDR3: CATEQGAAKNIQYF
DNA: TGTGCCACAGAACAGGGGGCAGCCAAAAACATTCAGTACTTC
D: TRBD1
J: TRBJ2-4
V: TRBV6-5
size: -
length: 14

CDR3: CASSQRRGLDEQYF
DNA: TGTGCCAGCAGCCAGCGTAGAGGGCTCGACGAGCAGTACTTC
D: -
J: TRBJ2-7
V: TRBV3-1/TRBV3-2
size: -
length: 14

CDR3: CASSTRPGGGYGYTF
DNA: TGTGCCAGCAGTACGAGACCCGGAGGTGGCTATGGCTACACCTTC
D: -
J: TRBJ1-2
V: TRBV6-5
size: -
length: 15

CDR3: CASSSHRITDTQYF
DNA: TGTGCCAGTAGTAGTCACAGGATCACAGATACGCAGTATTTT
D: -
J: TRBJ2-3
V: TRBV19
size: -
length: 14

CDR3: CASSLQNEQFF
DNA: TGTGCCAGCAGCTTGCAGAATGAGCAGTTCTTC
D: -
J: TRBJ2-1
V: TRBV7-9
size: -
length: 11

CDR3: CASSLGRAPSYEQYF
DNA: TGTGCCAGCAGCTTGGGGAGGGCCCCCTCCTACGAGCAGTACTTC
D: TRBD2
J: TRBJ2-7
V: TRBV11-2
size: -
length: 15

CDR3: CASRQRGNYGYTF
DNA: TGTGCCAGCCGGCAAAGGGGGAACTATGGCTACACCTTC
D: -
J: TRBJ1-2
V: TRBV6-6
size: -
length: 13

CDR3: CARSLGGSPLHF
DNA: TGTGCCAGAAGCTTGGGGGGCTCACCCCTCCACTTT
D: -
J: TRBJ1-6
V: TRBV5-3
size: -
length: 12

CDR3: CASSISGQGNSPLHF
DNA: TGTGCCAGTAGTATATCGGGACAGGGTAATTCACCCCTCCACTTT
D: TRBD1
J: TRBJ1-6
V: TRBV19
size: once
length: 15

CDR3: CASSFYSAGELFF
DNA: TGTGCCAGCAGCTTTTATAGTGCCGGGGAGCTGTTTTTT
D: -
J: TRBJ2-2
V: TRBV5-8
size: -
length: 13